This TCR beta chain comes out of a study of T cell repertoires in cytomegalovirus infection. Study background: The authors used CMV epitopes that were HLA-C-restricted (recently identified) and HLA-B-restricted (well studied). It can be stated that public TCR beta signatures indicated CMV infection as well as a matching HLA type. The study, taken as a whole, reports: HLA-C-restricted CMV clonotypes gave the most frequent clonotype in two of eight donors.

MiXCR, applied by TCRdb to the reads, yields one record per CDR3 protein. The sample lists about 700,000 distinct CDR3 sequences; roughly 33% were seen once. Turning to this clonotype: Its antigen is still unknown.

The V gene lost 3 bases and the J gene lost 2 bases, with 11 bases spanning the gap. CDR3 size: 15 residues. CDR1 is MNHNS and CDR2 is SASEGT in the germline V gene. Sequenced here: cultured PBMCs, sampled from culture after CMV antigen stimulation. This chain joins TRBV6-1 and TRBJ1-5; D might be TRBD1 (5 bases). This sequence originates from a human donor in good health (CMV status not recorded). Some clones in this sample may be carry-over from other donors' samples. The DNA for the CDR3 is TGTGCCAGCAGTGACGGGGGAAATGGCAATCAGCCCCAGCATTTT. The encoded protein is CASSDGGNGNQPQHF.